A single sample gave rise to the 17 T cell receptor beta chains below, sequenced in a study of cytomegalovirus exposure and HLA in healthy donors. PCR amplification relied on 60 Vbeta primers (plus 13 Jbeta primers). TCRdb's copy holds only in-frame clones and misses some; the assay was immunoSEQ multiplex PCR. The sample lists 130,000 or so clones, more than 60% occurring once. What was sequenced was PBMCs. The receptors stem from a woman aged 40 to 50 in good health and CMV-seropositive.

This clone was seen more than once but under ten times. The chain joins TRBV5-6 to TRBJ2-5, with D maybe TRBD2 (6 bases). The germline CDR1 and CDR2 sequences are SGHDT and YYEEEE. The CDR3 is 13 residues long. V lost 2 bases and J 5 bases, leaving 10 bases between the germline ends. The CDR3, as DNA: TGTGCCAGCAGCTTTCAGGGAGGCGAGACCCAGTACTTC. This codes for CASSFQGGETQYF.

The chain employs TRBV7-2 and TRBJ2-2, with 12 bases matching TRBD2. Germline V gene sequence: CDR1 SGHTA, CDR2 FQGNSA. This CDR3 spans 17 amino acids. V lost 6 bases to trimming and J lost 7 bases; unmatched junction nucleotides: 12. The CDR3: CASSLRLAGDFGGELFF. DNA for the CDR3: TGTGCCAGCAGTTTGAGACTAGCGGGAGACTTTGGCGGGGAGCTGTTTTTT.

V is TRBV2 and J is TRBJ2-2; 8 bases line up with TRBD2. This CDR3 is built from 14 residues. After removal of 4 bases from V and 7 bases from J, the junction contained 5 bases not matched to a gene. The V gene's germline CDR1 is SNHLY and CDR2 FYNNEI. DNA for the CDR3: TGTGCCAGCAGTGGCCTGCGGGGGGTCGGGGAGCTGTTTTTT. Translation: CASSGLRGVGELFF.

This sequence joins TRBV5-1 and TRBJ2-1; 7 nucleotides match TRBD1. The germline gives CDR1 SGHRS, CDR2 YFSETQ. Trimming at V came to 0 bases and at J to 8 bases, leaving 5 bases not matched to a gene. The CDR3 contains 14 residues. The CDR3 nucleotides read TGCGCCAGCAGCTTGGGAGGGGGCGAGGATGAGCAGTTCTTC. Protein product: CASSLGGGEDEQFF.

The chain has TRBV18 and TRBJ1-6, with TRBD1 identical over 8 bases. With 5 bases clipped from V and 5 bases from J, the junction kept 8 bases outside the gene matches. Germline V CDR1 and CDR2: KGHSH, LQKENI. CDR3 length: 16 residues. The CDR3 DNA is TGTGCCAGCTCATCTTACGGACAGGGTAATAATTCACCCCTCCACTTT. As protein: CASSSYGQGNNSPLHF.

This clone was picked up one time. This chain links TRBV2 with TRBJ2-5, with TRBD2 matching over 7 bases. The CDR3 sequence is 17 residues long. The V segment lost 1 base and the J segment 7 bases; nucleotides outside the gene matches: 15. CDR1 and CDR2 from the germline V gene are SNHLY and FYNNEI. The CDR3 DNA is TGTGCCAGCAGTGAAGAGACTAGCAGGCTCGCTGGCGGGACCCAGTACTTC. The encoded protein is CASSEETSRLAGGTQYF. The whole variable domain, remainder taken from reference TRBV2 and TRBJ2-5, is EPEVTQTPSHQVTQMGQEVILRCVPISNHLYFYWYRQILGQKVEFLVSFYNNEISEKSEIFDDQFSVERPDGSNFTLKIRSTKLEDSAMYFCASSEETSRLAGGTQYFGPGTRLLVL.

This chain connects TRBV5-1 to TRBJ1-4; no clear D gene. V gave up 0 bases and J gave up 6 bases, with 6 bases separating them. This CDR3 is 13 amino acids long. CDR1 is SGHRS, CDR2 YFSETQ, per germline. Here the CDR3 DNA reads TGCGCCAGCAGCTTGGTAACAGATGAAAAACTGTTTTTT. Translation gives CASSLVTDEKLFF.

The chain recombines TRBV9 with TRBJ1-1; D remains ambiguous. The V and J ends lost 0 bases and 5 bases respectively, with 8 bases between them. The CDR3 runs to 13 residues. In germline, CDR1 is SGDLS, CDR2 YYNGEE. CDR3 nucleotide sequence: TGTGCCAGCAGCGTAGTCAGTGATACTGAAGCTTTCTTT. Its protein product is CASSVVSDTEAFF.

The chain employs TRBV25-1 and TRBJ1-2; a possible D gene is TRBD1 (6 bases). CDR1 and CDR2 from the germline V gene are MGHDK and SYGVNS. The CDR3 is made up of 13 amino acids. Trimming shortened V by 3 bases and J by 5 bases, and 10 bases separated the two germline ends. CDR3 sequence: CASSDRGRYGYTF. The CDR3 region has the DNA TGTGCCAGCAGTGACAGGGGTCGGTATGGCTACACCTTC.

The chain is built from TRBV5-4 and TRBJ1-2; 10 bases are shared with TRBD1. The CDR3 extends over 14 amino acids. The trim removed 3 bases at V and 2 bases at J, leaving 1 base unmatched. CDR1 is SGHNT and CDR2 is YYREEE in the germline V gene (reference sequence). CDR3 nucleotides: TGTGCCAGCAGCTGGGGACAGGGGAACTATGGCTACACCTTC. It encodes CASSWGQGNYGYTF.

V is TRBV30 and J is TRBJ2-3; TRBD1 matches at 9 bases. With 2 bases clipped from V and 5 bases from J, the junction kept 5 bases outside the gene matches. Germline loops: CDR1 GTSNPN, CDR2 SVGIG (reference sequence). The CDR3 has 14 amino acids. The CDR3 DNA reads as TGTGCCTGGAGTTCTACAGGGGGCCTAGATACGCAGTATTTT. Protein sequence: CAWSSTGGLDTQYF.

V and J are TRBV5-8 and TRBJ2-2; 13 bases are a match to TRBD2. The CDR3 spans 17 residues. The ends lost 5 bases at V and 4 bases at J; junction bases unmatched: 8. Germline V gives CDR1 SGHTS, CDR2 YDEGEE. The CDR3 nucleotides read TGTGCCAGCAGTACCGGACTAGCGGGAGTTGTCACCGGGGAGCTGTTTTTT. It is translated as CASSTGLAGVVTGELFF.

The sample holds one count of this clone. J is TRBJ1-4 and V is TRBV7-8; tentatively, D is TRBD1 (6 bases). V lost 5 bases and J 8 bases, leaving 21 bases between the germline ends. Per the germline V gene, CDR1 is SGHVS and CDR2 is FQNEAQ. The CDR3 has 16 residues. Here the CDR3 DNA reads TGTGCCAGCAGCGATCCGACAGGTCCGGACGGGGAAAAACTGTTTTTT. Its translation: CASSDPTGPDGEKLFF.

The CDR3 spells CASSHGGEQFF. In DNA form, the CDR3 reads TGTGCCAGCAGCCACGGCGGTGAGCAGTTCTTC. J is TRBJ2-1 and V is TRBV6-5; no reliable D call. From germline, CDR1 is MNHEY and CDR2 SVGAGI. The V gene lost 6 bases and the J gene lost 9 bases, with 9 bases spanning the gap. CDR3 length: 11 residues.

The chain carries TRBV5-1 and TRBJ1-1; D call uncertain. V was trimmed by 6 bases and J by 1 base, leaving 13 bases between them. This CDR3 contains 14 residues. Germline V CDR1 and CDR2: SGHRS, YFSETQ. The CDR3 loop reads CASKQNPENTEAFF. CDR3 in DNA: TGCGCCAGCAAACAGAACCCGGAGAACACTGAAGCTTTCTTT.

The chain has TRBV11-3 and TRBJ2-1; a weak D match, TRBD2 (6 bases). Between the trimmed V and J ends, which lost 11 bases and 6 bases, there was a span of 17 bases. CDR3 length equals 13 residues. Germline CDR1 reads SGHNT; CDR2 reads YENEEA. CDR3 residues: CAPKEGGINEQFF. CDR3 nucleotide sequence: TGTGCCCCAAAGGAGGGAGGTATCAATGAGCAGTTCTTC. Together with reference TRBV11-3 and TRBJ2-1, the CDR3 gives the full variable domain: EAGVVQSPRYKIIEKKQPVAFWCNPISGHNTLYWYLQNLGQGPELLIRYENEEAVDDSQLPKDRFSAERLKGVDSTLKIQPAELGDSAVYLCAPKEGGINEQFFGPGTRLTVL.

The chain couples TRBV6-5 to TRBJ2-1; D perhaps matches TRBD2 (5 bases). Germline V gene data show CDR1 as MNHEY and CDR2 as SVGAGI. There are 14 residues in the CDR3. Between the trimmed V and J ends, which lost 5 bases and 9 bases, there was a span of 17 bases. The DNA for the CDR3 is TGTGCCAGCAGTCCAAATAGCGCGGGTGCTGAGCAGTTCTTC. Its translation: CASSPNSAGAEQFF.